These T cell receptor beta chains were read from a single sample in a study of cytomegalovirus exposure and HLA in healthy donors. Clones were read by immunoSEQ multiplex PCR, and TCRdb kept only the in-frame ones, dropping some. Of approximately 59,000 clones in the sample, almost 70% were seen once. Sequencing was carried out using PBMCs. The receptors were sampled from a middle-aged man in good health and CMV-seropositive. CDR3s include the opening cysteine and the closing phenylalanine or tryptophan. D genes are given only for firm matches. Not all rows give a size; the values are once, few, many and, for expanded clones, a class.

D gene	V gene	clone size	J gene	CDR3 DNA	CDR3 protein
.	TRBV11-2	.	TRBJ2-3	TGTGCCAGCAGCTTAGCAGGCCGGGGGACCACAGATACGCAGTATTTT	CASSLAGRGTTDTQYF
TRBD1	TRBV6-6	once	TRBJ1-5	TGTGCCAGCAGTTACACAGGGACAGGGGAACAGCCCCAGCATTTT	CASSYTGTGEQPQHF
.	TRBV23-1	.	TRBJ2-7	TGCGCCAGCAGTCAATTTGGTGGCAGGGTGGCAAACGAGCAGTACTTC	CASSQFGGRVANEQYF
.	TRBV19	.	TRBJ1-4	TGTGCCAGTAGAGACAGAGCAACTAATGAAAAACTGTTTTTT	CASRDRATNEKLFF
.	TRBV27	.	TRBJ1-3	TGTGCCAGCGAGGGAGCAGGAAACACCATATATTTT	CASEGAGNTIYF
.	TRBV10-3	.	TRBJ2-1	TGTGCCATCAGTGCCACAAACAATGAGCAGTTCTTC	CAISATNNEQFF
.	TRBV29-1	once	TRBJ1-4	TGCAGCGTGCAGGGTAGGGAAGGTGAAAAACTGTTTTTT	CSVQGREGEKLFF
TRBD2	TRBV6-4	few	TRBJ2-5	TGTGCCAGCAGTGAGACTAGCGGGGGGTTGAAGACCCAGTACTTC	CASSETSGGLKTQYF
.	TRBV6-5	.	TRBJ2-1	TGTGCCAGCAGTTACTCTAGCGGTTACAATGAGCAGTTCTTC	CASSYSSGYNEQFF
.	TRBV18	.	TRBJ2-5	TGTGCCAGCTCATCGACAGAAGAGACCCAGTACTTC	CASSSTEETQYF
TRBD2	TRBV27	.	TRBJ2-5	TGTGCCAGCAGTCCGATATCGTTAGCGGGAGGGCCTTTGGAGACCCAGTACTTC	CASSPISLAGGPLETQYF
TRBD2	TRBV18	.	TRBJ2-7	TGTGCCAGCTCTCCCGGACTAGCGGGGGCCCAATTTCCGTACGAGCAGTACTTC	CASSPGLAGAQFPYEQYF
.	TRBV18	few	TRBJ1-1	TGTGCCAGCTCACCGCGGCAGGAGGGCACTGAAGCTTTCTTT	CASSPRQEGTEAFF
.	TRBV9	.	TRBJ2-2	TGTGCCAGCAGCGTAGGTCGCGGAGGGGGAGGGGAGGTGGAGCTGTTTTTT	CASSVGRGGGGEVELFF
.	TRBV5-4	.	TRBJ2-7	TGTGCCAGCAGCCAGACAGGAGGCGAGCAGTACTTC	CASSQTGGEQYF
.	TRBV19	.	TRBJ1-1	TGTGCCAGTAGTATTGCCCTATTGAACACTGAAGCTTTCTTT	CASSIALLNTEAFF
TRBD2	TRBV27	.	TRBJ2-7	TGTGCCAGCAGTCTCCGGGGGGGCGACTACGAGCAGTACTTC	CASSLRGGDYEQYF
.	TRBV6-1	once	TRBJ2-1	TGTGCCAGCAGGAGGGACACTTGGGGCCATGAGCAGTTCTTC	CASRRDTWGHEQFF
.	TRBV19	.	TRBJ2-7	TGTGCCAGTAGTATAGACAGGGAACGAGCCTACGAGCAGTACTTC	CASSIDRERAYEQYF
TRBD2	TRBV2	once	TRBJ2-1	TGTGCCAGCAGGGACCTAGCGGGGGTCCTCAATGAGCAGTTCTTC	CASRDLAGVLNEQFF
.	TRBV23-1	.	TRBJ1-2	TGCGCCAGCAGTCAACTACCGGGACAAGTAAGATATGGCTACACCTTC	CASSQLPGQVRYGYTF
TRBD1	TRBV19	.	TRBJ1-3	TGTGCCAGTAGTTTAGGACAGGCCGGACCTGGAAACACCATATATTTT	CASSLGQAGPGNTIYF
.	TRBV5-1	few	TRBJ2-3	TGCGCCAGCAGCTTGGTTGCGGCCGGGGGCACAGATACGCAGTATTTT	CASSLVAAGGTDTQYF
.	TRBV7-8	.	TRBJ2-6	TGTGCCAGCAGCTTTACAGGGCCTGGGGCCAACGTCCTGACTTTC	CASSFTGPGANVLTF
.	TRBV9	.	TRBJ2-5	TGTGCCAGCAGCGTAGGGAAAATCGGAGTCTGGGAGACCCAGTACTTC	CASSVGKIGVWETQYF
.	TRBV9	.	TRBJ1-2	TGTGCCAGCAGCCCGCAGGGTTGGGGGCGTGGAGGCTACACCTTC	CASSPQGWGRGGYTF
.	TRBV5-4	.	TRBJ2-5	TGTGCCAGCAGCTTTGGAGGGGACGAGACCCAGTACTTC	CASSFGGDETQYF
.	TRBV6-5	.	TRBJ2-5	TGTGCCAGCAGCTCTTTCGAAGAGACCCAGTACTTC	CASSSFEETQYF
.	TRBV28	.	TRBJ1-2	TGTGCCAGCAGTTTCGGGGTGGAAGAAAACACCTTC	CASSFGVEENTF
.	TRBV11-2	once	TRBJ1-2	TGTGCCAGCAGCTACCAGGGCTCGGCAGTCTATGGCTACACCTTC	CASSYQGSAVYGYTF
TRBD1	TRBV25-1	.	TRBJ2-3	TGTGCCAGCAGTGATAATACAGGGGGCGATCTCGATACGCAGTATTTT	CASSDNTGGDLDTQYF
.	TRBV2	.	TRBJ2-7	TGTGCCAGCAGAGGGCGGGTCGAGCAGTACTTC	CASRGRVEQYF
.	TRBV14	.	TRBJ1-1	TGTGCCAGCAGCCAGAATACAGGGACTGAAGCTTTCTTT	CASSQNTGTEAFF
.	TRBV6-5	.	TRBJ1-4	TGTGCCAGCAGTACCCTGAGTAATGAAAAACTGTTTTTT	CASSTLSNEKLFF
.	TRBV9	.	TRBJ2-7	TGTGCCAGCAGCGTAGGGGCTGGGAAAGGGGGCTACGAGCAGTACTTC	CASSVGAGKGGYEQYF
TRBD1	TRBV18	.	TRBJ1-2	TGTGCCAGCTCACCACCGGGACAGGGGGCGTTCAATGGCTACACCTTC	CASSPPGQGAFNGYTF
.	TRBV5-1	few	TRBJ1-1	TGCGCCAGCAGCGTGGGTATGTACACTGAAGCTTTCTTT	CASSVGMYTEAFF
.	TRBV6-4	.	TRBJ2-3	TGTGCCAGCAGTCCCCAGGGGGGAACGAAGTACGATACGCAGTATTTT	CASSPQGGTKYDTQYF
.	TRBV7-3	once	TRBJ2-7	TGTGCCAGCAGCGCCGGGACTGGTGCCTACGAGCAGTACTTC	CASSAGTGAYEQYF
TRBD2	TRBV19	.	TRBJ2-5	TGTGCCAGTAATGATCCTAGCGGGAGTCAAGAGACCCAGTACTTC	CASNDPSGSQETQYF
.	TRBV7-9	.	TRBJ1-1	TGTGCCAGCAGCCGACAGGCTTCACACACTGAAGCTTTCTTT	CASSRQASHTEAFF
TRBD2	TRBV28	.	TRBJ2-7	TGTGCCAGCAGTTCAATCTCTAGCGGGAAGAGGGAAGAGCAGTACTTC	CASSSISSGKREEQYF
TRBD2	TRBV30	.	TRBJ2-7	TGTGCCTGGACCAGAGGACTAGCGGCTTGGGACGAGCAGTACTTC	CAWTRGLAAWDEQYF
TRBD2	TRBV27	.	TRBJ2-5	TGTGCCAGCAGATTTTCCGGAACTAGCGGGGGGAGACACCAAGAGACCCAGTACTTC	CASRFSGTSGGRHQETQYF
.	TRBV6-6	.	TRBJ1-2	TGTGCCAGCAGACCCACAGGGACGGGCTATGGCTACACCTTC	CASRPTGTGYGYTF
.	TRBV11-3	.	TRBJ2-3	TGTGCCAGCAGCTTAGAATCCGGGATGGCAGATACGCAGTATTTT	CASSLESGMADTQYF
.	TRBV5-1	.	TRBJ2-5	TGCGCCAGCAGCTTGGCAGGGGATGGAAGGGAGACCCAGTACTTC	CASSLAGDGRETQYF